Below are 4 T cell receptor beta chains sequenced from a single sample in a study of neurological immune-mediated disorders. TCRdb passed the 5' RACE reads through MiXCR, listing each CDR3 protein once. The table records about 44,000 distinct CDR3 sequences, around a fifth of them present only once. The time point is: technical triplicate 3. The sample consisted of PBMCs. Receptors were obtained from a man between 60 and 75 years old with HTLV-1-associated myelopathy (HAM/TSP).

This clonotype occurred many times. The chain carries TRBV12-3 or TRBV12-4 and TRBJ1-1; D might be TRBD1 (5 bases). Trimming pared 7 bases from V and 0 bases from J, leaving 21 bases between. The CDR3 is made up of 17 amino acids. CDR3 sequence (DNA): TGTGCCAGCATCTTGTCAGGGTTCGGCAGGGTGAACACTGAAGCTTTCTTT. It yields the protein CASILSGFGRVNTEAFF.

J is TRBJ2-3 and V is TRBV5-1, with TRBD1 as a possible D gene (8 bases). Trimming cost V 3 bases and J 7 bases, with 18 bases left between them. CDR3 length: 15 residues. Germline CDR1 SGHRS, CDR2 YFSETQ. The CDR3 loop reads CASSWNTGGVNTQYF. As DNA, the CDR3 is TGCGCCAGCAGCTGGAATACAGGGGGGGTAAATACGCAGTATTTT.

This clonotype was picked up many times. The rearrangement uses TRBV28 and TRBJ2-4; D call uncertain. This CDR3 is built from 15 residues. The germline V gene has CDR1 MDHEN and CDR2 SYDVKM. V was clipped by 6 bases and J by 0 bases, with 12 bases between them. CDR3 sequence reads: CASSRAGQAKNIQYF. CDR3 DNA: TGTGCCAGCAGCCGTGCCGGGCAAGCCAAAAACATTCAGTACTTC.

This clonotype has ten or more counts. The chain uses TRBV5-1 and TRBJ1-1; D may be TRBD1 (5 bases). Germline V gives CDR1 SGHRS, CDR2 YFSETQ. The V gene lost 2 bases and the J gene lost 1 base, with 6 bases spanning the gap. The CDR3 consists of 13 residues. CDR3 loop: CASSLQENTEAFF. In nucleotides, the CDR3 is TGCGCCAGCAGCTTACAGGAGAACACTGAAGCTTTCTTT.